This is a list of T cell receptor beta chains from one sample in a study of cytomegalovirus exposure and HLA in healthy donors. The protocol was immunoSEQ multiplex PCR, while the TCRdb copy is restricted to in-frame clones and leaves out a portion. Among about 150,000 clones listed, 79% were seen once. The sample was PBMCs. These TCRs come from a woman between 40 and 50 years old in good health and CMV-seropositive. Both conserved end residues are part of each CDR3. The D gene is left open where the match is weak. The size entry is marked missing in some rows and otherwise reads once, few, many or a size class.

. TRBJ1-1 TRBV19 . CASSRGHLLTNTEAFF TGTGCCAGTAGTAGAGGACATCTCCTTACGAACACTGAAGCTTTCTTT
. TRBJ1-4 TRBV12-5 . CASGLPRGGGIGEKLFF TGTGCTAGTGGTTTGCCGCGGGGGGGAGGTATTGGCGAAAAACTGTTTTTT
. TRBJ1-1 TRBV5-6 . CASSTDTRSTEAFF TGTGCCAGCAGCACGGACACACGGAGCACTGAAGCTTTCTTT
. TRBJ2-7 TRBV5-1 TRBD2 CASSSGLAGFKGDYEQYF TGCGCCAGCAGCTCCGGACTAGCGGGTTTCAAGGGGGACTACGAGCAGTACTTC
. TRBJ1-2 TRBV9 . CASSVDPGGIYGYTF TGTGCCAGCAGCGTAGATCCAGGTGGTATCTATGGCTACACCTTC
. TRBJ2-3 TRBV9 TRBD2 CASNRGVSTDTQYF TGTGCCAGCAATCGGGGGGTGAGCACAGATACGCAGTATTTT
. TRBJ2-3 TRBV4-1 TRBD2 CASSQSSGGTTDTQYF TGCGCCAGCAGCCAGTCATCGGGGGGGACCACAGATACGCAGTATTTT
. TRBJ1-5 TRBV19 . CASRPAGGGQPQHF TGTGCCAGTAGACCAGCGGGGGGAGGCCAGCCCCAGCATTTT
. TRBJ2-3 TRBV5-1 . CASSLWNRETDTQYF TGCGCCAGCAGCTTGTGGAACAGGGAAACAGATACGCAGTATTTT
once TRBJ1-4 TRBV5-1 . CASSLAAGPNEKLFF TGCGCCAGCAGCTTGGCCGCGGGGCCTAATGAAAAACTGTTTTTT
. TRBJ2-7 TRBV7-9 TRBD2 CSSSLVRTSGGSYEQYF TGTTCCAGCAGCTTAGTCCGTACTAGCGGGGGCTCCTACGAGCAGTACTTC
. TRBJ1-5 TRBV2 . CASRLTVNSNQPQHF TGTGCCAGCAGGTTGACAGTCAATAGCAATCAGCCCCAGCATTTT
. TRBJ2-3 TRBV9 TRBD2 CASSVGLAGGGDTQYF TGTGCCAGCAGCGTAGGGCTAGCGGGGGGCGGAGATACGCAGTATTTT
few TRBJ1-1 TRBV5-1 . CASSMLTVEGTEAFF TGCGCCAGCAGCATGCTAACAGTGGAGGGCACTGAAGCTTTCTTT
. TRBJ1-1 TRBV19 . CASSIPMSRGCTEAFF TGTGCCAGTAGTATACCAATGTCGCGGGGCTGCACTGAAGCTTTCTTT
. TRBJ2-5 TRBV5-1 . CASSLAFGGRETQYF TGCGCCAGCAGCTTGGCATTTGGAGGGAGGGAGACCCAGTACTTC
. TRBJ1-5 TRBV6-1 . CASSLDNHQPQHF TGTGCCAGCAGCCTGGACAATCATCAGCCCCAGCATTTT
. TRBJ2-1 TRBV5-4 TRBD2 CASSLAGPGGPYNEQFF TGTGCCAGCAGCTTGGCCGGTCCGGGGGGGCCCTACAATGAGCAGTTCTTC
. TRBJ2-1 TRBV5-4 . CASSLAAGGYYNEQFF TGTGCCAGCAGCTTGGCCGCGGGTGGGTACTACAATGAGCAGTTCTTC
. TRBJ2-2 TRBV29-1 . CSVEVGTGELFF TGCAGCGTTGAGGTCGGCACCGGGGAGCTGTTTTTT
. TRBJ2-5 TRBV5-1 TRBD2 CASSPFPSGVETQYF TGCGCCAGCAGCCCCTTCCCTAGCGGGGTCGAGACCCAGTACTTC
. TRBJ1-5 TRBV6-5 . CASRGRDNNQPQHF TGTGCCAGCAGAGGCCGGGACAACAATCAGCCCCAGCATTTT
. TRBJ2-1 TRBV5-1 TRBD1 CASSLGLGQGVTEQFF TGCGCCAGCAGCTTGGGGTTGGGACAGGGGGTGACCGAGCAGTTCTTC
. TRBJ1-1 TRBV10-3 TRBD1 CAISGGTGGAMNTEAFF TGTGCCATCAGTGGCGGGACAGGGGGCGCCATGAACACTGAAGCTTTCTTT
few TRBJ1-6 TRBV6-6 . CASSYGVSSPLHF TGTGCCAGCAGTTACGGTGTGAGTTCACCCCTCCACTTT
. TRBJ2-5 TRBV9 TRBD2 CASSPRLAGAQETQYF TGTGCCAGCAGCCCACGACTAGCGGGGGCCCAAGAGACCCAGTACTTC
few TRBJ2-7 TRBV2 . CASSNLGGLGEQYF TGTGCCAGCAGCAACCTAGGGGGTCTGGGTGAGCAGTACTTC
few TRBJ2-7 TRBV7-2 TRBD2 CASSLVGTSSYEQYF TGTGCCAGCAGCTTAGTGGGGACTAGCTCCTACGAGCAGTACTTC
. TRBJ1-1 TRBV28 . CASRDRDSTPMNTEAFF TGTGCCAGCAGGGACCGGGACTCAACCCCTATGAACACTGAAGCTTTCTTT
. TRBJ2-3 TRBV19 . CASSGQSDTQYF TGTGCCAGTAGTGGTCAGTCAGATACGCAGTATTTT
. TRBJ2-7 TRBV7-2 . CASSPSTGARTYEQYF TGTGCCAGCAGCCCCAGTACGGGAGCCCGGACCTACGAGCAGTACTTC
once TRBJ2-3 TRBV2 . CASSEAGSTDTQYF TGTGCCAGCAGTGAGGCGGGTAGCACAGATACGCAGTATTTT
. TRBJ1-2 TRBV27 TRBD1 CASSSRTGGYTF TGTGCCAGCAGTTCTAGGACAGGCGGCTACACCTTC
. TRBJ2-7 TRBV7-9 TRBD1 CASSSGTGLHEQYF TGTGCCAGCAGCTCCGGGACAGGGTTACACGAGCAGTACTTC
. TRBJ2-3 TRBV4-2 TRBD2 CASSQETSGGPSTDTQYF TGTGCCAGCAGCCAAGAGACTAGCGGGGGGCCTAGCACAGATACGCAGTATTTT
. TRBJ2-7 TRBV5-4 TRBD1 CASRRTGTYEQYF TGTGCCAGCAGACGGACAGGGACCTACGAGCAGTACTTC
. TRBJ1-3 TRBV5-1 . CASSLDAEISGNTIYF TGCGCCAGCAGCTTGGATGCGGAGATCTCTGGAAACACCATATATTTT
. TRBJ2-5 TRBV5-1 . CASSLGQGVETQYF TGCGCCAGCAGCTTGGGGCAGGGTGTTGAGACCCAGTACTTC
. TRBJ1-5 TRBV6-4 . CASSGTGTSDNQPQHF TGTGCCAGCAGCGGTACCGGGACAAGTGACAATCAGCCCCAGCATTTT
. TRBJ1-4 TRBV18 . CASSSINKEKLFF TGTGCCAGCTCTTCGATTAACAAGGAAAAACTGTTTTTT
. TRBJ2-7 TRBV5-5 TRBD1 CASRPGQGAYEQYF TGTGCCAGCAGACCGGGACAGGGGGCCTACGAGCAGTACTTC
. TRBJ1-2 TRBV7-2 TRBD1 CASSLGPDRDNYGYTF TGTGCCAGCAGCTTAGGGCCCGACAGGGACAACTATGGCTACACCTTC
. TRBJ2-5 TRBV29-1 . CSVTPTAGYQETQYF TGCAGCGTTACTCCCACCGCAGGGTACCAAGAGACCCAGTACTTC
. TRBJ2-3 TRBV18 . CASSPQRVGSDTQYF TGTGCCAGCTCACCACAGCGCGTTGGATCAGATACGCAGTATTTT
. TRBJ2-2 TRBV7-6 . CASTYGAGELFF TGTGCCAGCACCTACGGGGCCGGGGAGCTGTTTTTT
. TRBJ1-5 TRBV28 . CASSLGGSHQPQHF TGTGCCAGCAGTTTAGGCGGGTCGCATCAGCCCCAGCATTTT
few TRBJ2-1 TRBV7-2 TRBD2 CASSPPAGSYYNEQFF TGTGCCAGCAGCCCTCCAGCGGGGTCCTATTACAATGAGCAGTTCTTC
once TRBJ2-2 TRBV6-1 TRBD1 CATPDRGHTGELFF TGTGCCACCCCCGACAGGGGGCACACCGGGGAGCTGTTTTTT
. TRBJ1-1 TRBV2 . CASRGSGVTEAFF TGTGCCAGCAGGGGGTCGGGAGTCACTGAAGCTTTCTTT
. TRBJ1-1 TRBV6-1 TRBD1 CASRRDRENTEAFF TGTGCCAGCAGAAGGGACAGGGAGAACACTGAAGCTTTCTTT
once TRBJ1-4 TRBV18 . CASSPRGATNEKLFF TGTGCCAGCTCACCACGGGGGGCAACTAATGAAAAACTGTTTTTT
. TRBJ1-1 TRBV7-3 . CASSEQGQNTEAFF TGTGCCAGCAGCGAGCAGGGACAGAACACTGAAGCTTTCTTT
. TRBJ1-6 TRBV27 TRBD1 CASSSDLGQATFLNSPLHF TGTGCCAGCAGTTCCGATTTGGGACAGGCTACCTTTCTCAATTCACCCCTCCACTTT
. TRBJ1-1 TRBV7-4 . CASSSSTEGNTEAFF TGTGCCAGCAGCTCTTCAACCGAGGGGAACACTGAAGCTTTCTTT
once TRBJ1-6 TRBV10-3 TRBD1 CAIRPNTGGNNSPLHF TGTGCCATCAGACCGAACACAGGGGGCAATAATTCACCCCTCCACTTT